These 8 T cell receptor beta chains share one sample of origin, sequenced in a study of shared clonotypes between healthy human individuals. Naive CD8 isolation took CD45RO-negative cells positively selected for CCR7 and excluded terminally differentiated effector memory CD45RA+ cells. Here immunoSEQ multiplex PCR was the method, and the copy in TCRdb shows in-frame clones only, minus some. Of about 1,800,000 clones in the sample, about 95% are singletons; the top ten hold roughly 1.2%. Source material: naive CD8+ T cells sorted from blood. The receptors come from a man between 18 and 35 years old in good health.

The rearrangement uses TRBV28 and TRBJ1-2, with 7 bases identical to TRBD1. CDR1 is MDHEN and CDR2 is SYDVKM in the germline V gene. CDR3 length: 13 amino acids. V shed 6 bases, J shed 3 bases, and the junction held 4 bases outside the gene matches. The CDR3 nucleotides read TGTGCCAGCAGACTACAGGGGTACTATGGCTACACCTTC. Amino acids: CASRLQGYYGYTF.

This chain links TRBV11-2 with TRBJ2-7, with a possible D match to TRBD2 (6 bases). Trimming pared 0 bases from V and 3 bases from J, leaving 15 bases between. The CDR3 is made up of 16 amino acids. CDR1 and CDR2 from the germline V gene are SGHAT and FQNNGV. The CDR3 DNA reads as TGTGCCAGCAGCTTAGATGAGGGATGGGGAGGCTACGAGCAGTACTTC. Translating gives CASSLDEGWGGYEQYF. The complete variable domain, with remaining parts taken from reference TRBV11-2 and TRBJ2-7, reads EAGVAQSPRYKIIEKRQSVAFWCNPISGHATLYWYQQILGQGPKLLIQFQNNGVVDDSQLPKDRFSAERLKGVDSTLKIQPAKLEDSAVYLCASSLDEGWGGYEQYFGPGTRLTVT.

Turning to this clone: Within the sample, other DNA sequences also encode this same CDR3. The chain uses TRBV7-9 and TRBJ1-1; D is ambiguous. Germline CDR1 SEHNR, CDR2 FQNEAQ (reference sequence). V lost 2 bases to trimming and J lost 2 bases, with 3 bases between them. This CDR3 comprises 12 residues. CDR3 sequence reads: CASSLTNTEAFF. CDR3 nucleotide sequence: TGTGCCAGCAGCTTAACCAACACTGAAGCTTTCTTT.

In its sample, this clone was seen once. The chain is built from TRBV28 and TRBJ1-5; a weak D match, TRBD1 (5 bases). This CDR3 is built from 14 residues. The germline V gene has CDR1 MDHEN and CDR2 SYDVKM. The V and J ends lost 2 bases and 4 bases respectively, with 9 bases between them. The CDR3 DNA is TGTGCCAGCAGTTTAAGGACACCTAATCAGCCCCAGCATTTT. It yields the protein CASSLRTPNQPQHF.

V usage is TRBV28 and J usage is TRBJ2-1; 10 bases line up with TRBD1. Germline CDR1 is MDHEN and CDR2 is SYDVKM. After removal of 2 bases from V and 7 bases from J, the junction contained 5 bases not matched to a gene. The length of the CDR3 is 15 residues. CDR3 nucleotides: TGTGCCAGCAGTTTAATCGGACAGGGGGTAAATGAGCAGTTCTTC. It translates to CASSLIGQGVNEQFF.

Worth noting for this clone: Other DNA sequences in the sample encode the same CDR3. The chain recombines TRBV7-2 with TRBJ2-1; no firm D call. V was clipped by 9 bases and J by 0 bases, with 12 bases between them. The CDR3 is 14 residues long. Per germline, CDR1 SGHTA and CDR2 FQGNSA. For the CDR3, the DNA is TGTGCCAGTTCTCCTCCGAGCTCCTACAATGAGCAGTTCTTC. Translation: CASSPPSSYNEQFF.

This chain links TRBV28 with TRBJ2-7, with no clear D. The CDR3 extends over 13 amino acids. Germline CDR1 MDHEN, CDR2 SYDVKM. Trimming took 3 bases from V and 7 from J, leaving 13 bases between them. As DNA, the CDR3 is TGTGCCAGCAGTTTCAGAGGACCCTGGGAGCAGTACTTC. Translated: CASSFRGPWEQYF.

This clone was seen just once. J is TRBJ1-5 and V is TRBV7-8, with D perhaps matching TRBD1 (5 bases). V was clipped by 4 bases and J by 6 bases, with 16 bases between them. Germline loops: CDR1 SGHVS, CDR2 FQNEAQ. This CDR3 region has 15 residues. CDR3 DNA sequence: TGTGCCAGCAGCTGGATCCTTACTCAGGGTCAGCCCCAGCATTTT. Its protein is CASSWILTQGQPQHF.